This is a list of T cell receptor beta chains from one sample in a study of technical replicates of blood from a handful of donors. Clones were sequenced by immunoSEQ multiplex PCR, and TCRdb holds only the in-frame ones, with some missing. The repertoire consists of more than 55,000 clones, with roughly nine tenths occurring once and the leading ten covering about 0.4%. Sequences were obtained from T cells isolated from PBMCs. The receptors originated from a human donor in good health. The CDR3 runs from the conserved cysteine through the conserved F or W. D genes are given only for firm matches. Size tells how often a clone was seen (once, few, many) or the class of an expanded clone, and some rows leave it out.

- | TRBJ2-7 | TRBV19 | - | TGTGCCAGTAGTATAGATACAGGATCCTACGAGCAGTACTTC | CASSIDTGSYEQYF
- | TRBJ2-3 | TRBV7-9 | - | TGTGCCAGCAGCTTAGGTCAGGGCGGAGATACGCAGTATTTT | CASSLGQGGDTQYF
TRBD2 | TRBJ2-5 | TRBV28 | - | TGTGCCAGCAGTTTGAAACTAGCGGGGCAAGAGACCCAGTACTTC | CASSLKLAGQETQYF
TRBD1 | TRBJ1-2 | TRBV9 | - | TGTGCCAGCAGCATACCGGGACAGGGTAATGGCTACACCTTC | CASSIPGQGNGYTF
TRBD2 | TRBJ2-7 | TRBV11-2 | - | TGTGCCAGCAGCGCTAGCGGAGCCTACGAGCAGTACTTC | CASSASGAYEQYF
- | TRBJ2-5 | TRBV2 | - | TGTGCCAGCAGCGCCGAACTAGAGGTTGGGCAAGAGACCCAGTACTTC | CASSAELEVGQETQYF
- | TRBJ2-3 | TRBV29-1 | - | TGCAGCGTTGACGGTGTGAATACGCAGTATTTT | CSVDGVNTQYF
TRBD2 | TRBJ2-1 | TRBV2 | - | TGTGCCAGCAGTGTGGAGACTAGCGGGAGCAATGAGCAGTTCTTC | CASSVETSGSNEQFF
- | TRBJ2-1 | TRBV6-5 | - | TGTGCCAGCAGTTCGAAACTGGGGGCCCCCTACAATGAGCAGTTCTTC | CASSSKLGAPYNEQFF
TRBD2 | TRBJ2-3 | TRBV4-1 | - | TGCGCCAGCAGCCCATCCCCCCTACTAGCGGGAGGGGCAGATACGCAGTATTTT | CASSPSPLLAGGADTQYF
TRBD1 | TRBJ2-1 | TRBV11-2 | once | TGTGCCAGCAGCCCCGGGACAGGTGAGCAGTTCTTC | CASSPGTGEQFF
- | TRBJ2-1 | TRBV27 | - | TGTGCCAGCAGTTTAACAATTAGCCGCTTAACCCCCTACAATGAGCAGTTCTTC | CASSLTISRLTPYNEQFF
TRBD2 | TRBJ2-3 | TRBV7-2 | - | TGTGCCAGCAGCATCTGGACTAGCGGGACAGATACGCAGTATTTT | CASSIWTSGTDTQYF
TRBD1 | TRBJ1-5 | TRBV19 | - | TGTGCCAGTACCGCAGGGGGCCGGGATCAGCCCCAGCATTTT | CASTAGGRDQPQHF
TRBD1 | TRBJ1-1 | TRBV9 | - | TGTGCCAGCAGCATGACAGGGGGCGCATCCGCTTTCTTT | CASSMTGGASAFF
TRBD2 | TRBJ2-1 | TRBV13 | - | TGTGCCAGCAGCTCCCGGACTAGCGGAACCTGGGATGAGCAGTTCTTC | CASSSRTSGTWDEQFF
TRBD1 | TRBJ2-7 | TRBV5-1 | - | TGCGCCAGCAGCCCGGCTGAGACAGGGGGTGGTTACGAGCAGTACTTC | CASSPAETGGGYEQYF
- | TRBJ2-7 | TRBV29-1 | - | TGCAGCGTTTTCGTGAGCTCCTACGAGCAGTACTTC | CSVFVSSYEQYF
- | TRBJ2-5 | TRBV19 | - | TGTGCCAGTAGTCTAGACACATTGGGGCTTGGTGAGACCCAGTACTTC | CASSLDTLGLGETQYF
- | TRBJ1-5 | TRBV7-2 | - | TGTGCCAGCAGCTCATCCCAGGGTGGGAGCAATCAGCCCCAGCATTTT | CASSSSQGGSNQPQHF
TRBD2 | TRBJ2-7 | TRBV6-4 | once | TGTGCCAGCAGTGAACTAGCGGGAGACGAGCAGTACTTC | CASSELAGDEQYF
- | TRBJ1-1 | TRBV9 | - | TGTGCCAGCAGCCCTTCCCTTCAGGGTGAAGCTTTCTTT | CASSPSLQGEAFF
- | TRBJ1-2 | TRBV15 | few | TGTGCCACCCAAACTGTGACAGGCATAAATGGCTACACCTTC | CATQTVTGINGYTF
- | TRBJ1-1 | TRBV25-1 | - | TGTGCCAGCAGTGGGGTTATTACGGGGAACACTGAAGCTTTCTTT | CASSGVITGNTEAFF
- | TRBJ1-2 | TRBV28 | once | TGTGCCAGCAGTTTTACAGGGTACTATGGCTACACCTTC | CASSFTGYYGYTF